Below are 3 T cell receptor beta chains sequenced from a single sample in a study of identical twins. TCRdb reprocessed the 5' RACE reads with MiXCR, giving one entry per CDR3 protein. Of roughly 350,000 distinct CDR3 sequences detected, approximately 8.7% appear once; the ten largest clones hold approximately 9.3%. Material for sequencing was naive T cells sorted from blood. The receptors derive from a woman aged 50 to 60 in good health.

The sample holds a few counts of this clonotype. The V and J genes are TRBV11-3 and TRBJ2-2, with TRBD2 identical over 12 bases. The length of the CDR3 is 18 residues. The trim removed 7 bases at V and 5 bases at J, leaving 14 bases unmatched. Germline V lookup: CDR1 SGHNT, CDR2 YENEEA. CDR3 DNA sequence: TGTGCCAGCATTAATAATGGACTAGCGGGATCATCTACCGGGGAGCTGTTTTTT. It specifies CASINNGLAGSSTGELFF.

This clonotype was observed at least ten times. The chain couples TRBV5-5 to TRBJ2-1; a possible D gene is TRBD1 (5 bases). The germline V gene encodes CDR1 SGHKS and CDR2 YYEKEE (reference sequence). Trimming stripped 2 bases from V and 2 bases from J, with 11 bases between. This CDR3 comprises 15 residues. This chain's CDR3 is CASSFRVDPYNEQFF. The CDR3 nucleotides are TGTGCCAGCAGCTTCAGGGTTGACCCCTACAATGAGCAGTTCTTC.

This clonotype was detected ten times or more. V gene TRBV5-4 combines with J gene TRBJ2-1; 16 nucleotides line up with TRBD2. Germline CDR1 is SGHNT and CDR2 is YYREEE (reference sequence). J gave up 0 bases and V 0 bases, and 3 bases lay outside the gene matches. The CDR3 contains 19 residues. The CDR3 sequence: CASSLEGLAGGASYNEQFF. CDR3 sequence (DNA): TGTGCCAGCAGCTTGGAGGGACTAGCGGGAGGGGCCTCCTACAATGAGCAGTTCTTC.